Included here is one TCR beta chain sequence, with context. The data are from a study of blood T cells in healthy people across ages. Healthy Russian Caucasian donors spanned ages about 6 to 95 years. The V segment lost 6 bases and the J segment 8 bases; nucleotides outside the gene matches: 11. This CDR3 is built from 15 residues. Looked up from germline, CDR1 is MDHEN and CDR2 is SYDVKM. Sample-barcoded 5' priming and a J-beta primer mix drove a second PCR of roughly 7 to 11 cycles. Carrying 12 random nucleotides, a template-switch adaptor labeled each individual cDNA molecule. All samples gave at least 2.5 million CDR3-containing paired-end reads. From the 5' RACE reads, TCRdb called clonotypes with MiXCR, one entry per CDR3 protein. This table has roughly 860,000 distinct CDR3 sequences, approximately 67% appearing once.

The sequence was obtained from a man in his thirties or forties in good health. Sequencing input: blood. This chain joins TRBV28 and TRBJ2-1, with 9 bases lining up with TRBD2. CDR3 coding DNA: TGTGCCAGCAGCCCCGGTGGCGGGGGGGCCTATGAGCAGTTCTTC. It translates to CASSPGGGGAYEQFF.